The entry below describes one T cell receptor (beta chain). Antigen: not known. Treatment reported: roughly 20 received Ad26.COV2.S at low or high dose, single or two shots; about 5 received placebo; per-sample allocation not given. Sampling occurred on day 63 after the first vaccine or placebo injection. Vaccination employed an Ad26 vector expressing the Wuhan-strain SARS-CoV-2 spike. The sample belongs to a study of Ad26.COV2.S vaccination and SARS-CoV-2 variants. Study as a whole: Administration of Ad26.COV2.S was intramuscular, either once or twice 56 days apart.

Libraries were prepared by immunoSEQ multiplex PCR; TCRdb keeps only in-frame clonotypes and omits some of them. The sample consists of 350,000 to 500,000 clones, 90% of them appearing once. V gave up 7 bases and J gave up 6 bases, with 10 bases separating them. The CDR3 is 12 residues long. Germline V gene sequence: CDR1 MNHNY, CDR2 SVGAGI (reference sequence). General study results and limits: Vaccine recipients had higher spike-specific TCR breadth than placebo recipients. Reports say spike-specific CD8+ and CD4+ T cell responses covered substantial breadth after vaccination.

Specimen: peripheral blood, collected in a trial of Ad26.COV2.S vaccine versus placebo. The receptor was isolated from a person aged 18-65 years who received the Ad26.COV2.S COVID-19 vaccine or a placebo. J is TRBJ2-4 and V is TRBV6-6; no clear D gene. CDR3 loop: CASTPSGNIQYF. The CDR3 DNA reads TGTGCCAGCACCCCCTCAGGAAACATTCAGTACTTC.